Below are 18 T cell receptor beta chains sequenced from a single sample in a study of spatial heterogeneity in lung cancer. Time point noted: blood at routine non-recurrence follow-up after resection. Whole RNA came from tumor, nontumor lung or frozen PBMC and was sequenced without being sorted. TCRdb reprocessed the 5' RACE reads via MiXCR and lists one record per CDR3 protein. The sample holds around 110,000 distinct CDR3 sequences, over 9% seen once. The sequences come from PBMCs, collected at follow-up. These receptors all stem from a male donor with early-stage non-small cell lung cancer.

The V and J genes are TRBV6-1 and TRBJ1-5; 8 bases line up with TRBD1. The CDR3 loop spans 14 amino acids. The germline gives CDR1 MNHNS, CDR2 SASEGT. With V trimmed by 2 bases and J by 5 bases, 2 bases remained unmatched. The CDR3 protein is CASSELQGDQPQHF. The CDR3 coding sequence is TGTGCCAGCAGTGAATTACAGGGGGATCAGCCCCAGCATTTT.

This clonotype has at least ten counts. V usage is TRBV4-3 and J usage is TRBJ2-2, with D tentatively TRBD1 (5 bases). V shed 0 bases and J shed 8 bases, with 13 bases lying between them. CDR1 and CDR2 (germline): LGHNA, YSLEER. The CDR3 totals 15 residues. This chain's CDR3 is CASSQEVQVSGELFF. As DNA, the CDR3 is TGCGCCAGCAGCCAAGAGGTACAGGTTTCGGGGGAGCTGTTTTTT.

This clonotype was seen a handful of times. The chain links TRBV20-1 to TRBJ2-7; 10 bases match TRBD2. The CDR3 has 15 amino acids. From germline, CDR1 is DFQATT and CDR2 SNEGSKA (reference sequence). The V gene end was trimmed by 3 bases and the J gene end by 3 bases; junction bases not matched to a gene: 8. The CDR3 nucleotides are TGCAGTGCTAGGGAAAGCGGGGGGGCTAACTACGAGCAGTACTTC. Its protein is CSARESGGANYEQYF.

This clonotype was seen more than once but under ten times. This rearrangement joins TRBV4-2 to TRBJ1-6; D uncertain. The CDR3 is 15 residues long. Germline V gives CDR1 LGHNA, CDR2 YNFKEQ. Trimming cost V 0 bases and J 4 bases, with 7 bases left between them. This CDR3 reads CASSQERYYNSPLHF. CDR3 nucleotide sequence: TGTGCCAGCAGCCAAGAACGTTATTATAATTCACCCCTCCACTTT.

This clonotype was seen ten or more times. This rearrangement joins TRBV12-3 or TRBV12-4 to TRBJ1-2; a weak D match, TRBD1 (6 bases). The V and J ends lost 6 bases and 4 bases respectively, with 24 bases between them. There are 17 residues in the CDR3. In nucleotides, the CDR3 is TGTGCCAGCAGCCCCCGAGGAGGGGGGGCCACAGTCTATGGCTACACCTTC. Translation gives CASSPRGGGATVYGYTF.

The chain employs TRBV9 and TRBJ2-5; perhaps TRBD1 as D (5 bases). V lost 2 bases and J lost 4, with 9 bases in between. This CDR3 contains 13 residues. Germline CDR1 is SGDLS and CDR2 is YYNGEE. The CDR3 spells CASSVPGRETQYF. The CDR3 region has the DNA TGTGCCAGCAGCGTCCCAGGGCGAGAGACCCAGTACTTC.

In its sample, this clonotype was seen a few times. The chain's CDR3 is CASSSSGTLLSGGQETQYF. In DNA, the CDR3 is TGTGCCAGCAGTTCCTCCGGGACCTTATTAAGCGGGGGACAAGAGACCCAGTACTTC. The chain combines TRBV27 with TRBJ2-5; 8 positions match TRBD2. Trimming took 4 bases from V and 2 from J; bases not matched to a gene: 18. The CDR3 sequence is 19 residues long. Germline CDR1 and CDR2: MNHEY and SMNVEV (reference sequence).

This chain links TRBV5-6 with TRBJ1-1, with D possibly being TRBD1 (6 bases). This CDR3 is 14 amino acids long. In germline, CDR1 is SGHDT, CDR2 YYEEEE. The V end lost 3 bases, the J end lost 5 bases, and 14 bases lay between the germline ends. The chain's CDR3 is CASSYSDRGTEAFF. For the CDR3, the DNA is TGTGCCAGCAGCTATTCGGATAGGGGGACTGAAGCTTTCTTT.

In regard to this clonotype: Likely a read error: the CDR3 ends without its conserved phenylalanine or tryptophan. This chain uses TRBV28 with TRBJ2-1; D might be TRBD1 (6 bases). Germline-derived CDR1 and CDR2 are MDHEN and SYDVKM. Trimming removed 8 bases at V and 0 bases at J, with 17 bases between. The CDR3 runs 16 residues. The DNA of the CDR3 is TGTGCCAGCGAATCCTGGACAGACAGCTCCTACAATGAGCAGTTCTCC. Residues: CASESWTDSSYNEQFS.

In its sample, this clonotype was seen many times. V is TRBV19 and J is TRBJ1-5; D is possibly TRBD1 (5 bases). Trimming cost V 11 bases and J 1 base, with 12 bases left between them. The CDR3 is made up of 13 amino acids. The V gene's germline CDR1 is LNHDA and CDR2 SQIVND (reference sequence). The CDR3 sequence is CAPYRDSNQPQHF. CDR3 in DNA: TGTGCCCCCTATCGGGACAGCAATCAGCCCCAGCATTTT.

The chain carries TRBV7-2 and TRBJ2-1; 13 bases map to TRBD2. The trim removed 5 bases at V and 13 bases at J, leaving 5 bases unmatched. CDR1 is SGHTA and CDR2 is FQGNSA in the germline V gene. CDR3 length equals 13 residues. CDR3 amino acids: CASSPGTSGVQFF. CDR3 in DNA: TGTGCCAGCAGCCCGGGGACTAGCGGGGTTCAGTTCTTC.

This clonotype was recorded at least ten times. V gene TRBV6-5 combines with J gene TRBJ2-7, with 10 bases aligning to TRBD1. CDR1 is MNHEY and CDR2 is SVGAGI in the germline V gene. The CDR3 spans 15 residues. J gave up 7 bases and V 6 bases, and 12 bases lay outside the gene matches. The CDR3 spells CASRYRDRGLWEQYF. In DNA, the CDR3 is TGTGCCAGCAGGTACCGGGACAGGGGATTGTGGGAGCAGTACTTC.

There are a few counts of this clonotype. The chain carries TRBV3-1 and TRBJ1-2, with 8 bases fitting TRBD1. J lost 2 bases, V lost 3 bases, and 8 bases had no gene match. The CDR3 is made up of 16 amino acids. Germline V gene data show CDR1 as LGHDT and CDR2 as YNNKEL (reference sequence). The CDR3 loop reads CASSQPYGTGNYGYTF. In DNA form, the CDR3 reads TGTGCCAGCAGCCAGCCGTATGGGACAGGAAACTATGGCTACACCTTC.

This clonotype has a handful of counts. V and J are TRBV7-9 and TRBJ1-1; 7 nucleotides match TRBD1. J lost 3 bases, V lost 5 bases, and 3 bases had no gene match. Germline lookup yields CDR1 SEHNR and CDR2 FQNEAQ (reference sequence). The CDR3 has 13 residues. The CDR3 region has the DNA TGTGCCAGCAGCCGGGGGACAGACACTGAAGCTTTCTTT. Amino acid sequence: CASSRGTDTEAFF.

As DNA, the CDR3 is TGTGCCAGCAGTTACTCGCCCCGACAGTTTCTCGGCTACACCTTC. Translated: CASSYSPRQFLGYTF. V usage is TRBV6-6 and J usage is TRBJ1-2, with a possible D match to TRBD1 (5 bases). In germline, CDR1 is MNHNY, CDR2 SVGAGI (reference sequence). The CDR3 is 15 amino acids. The V end was cut by 0 bases, the J end by 8 bases, with 16 bases between.

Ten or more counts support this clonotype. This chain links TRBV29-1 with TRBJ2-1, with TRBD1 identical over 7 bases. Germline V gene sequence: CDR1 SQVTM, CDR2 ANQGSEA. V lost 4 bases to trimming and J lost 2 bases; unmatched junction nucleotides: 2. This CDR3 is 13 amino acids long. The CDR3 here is CSVGQGTYNEQFF. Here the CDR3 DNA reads TGCAGCGTTGGACAGGGAACCTACAATGAGCAGTTCTTC.

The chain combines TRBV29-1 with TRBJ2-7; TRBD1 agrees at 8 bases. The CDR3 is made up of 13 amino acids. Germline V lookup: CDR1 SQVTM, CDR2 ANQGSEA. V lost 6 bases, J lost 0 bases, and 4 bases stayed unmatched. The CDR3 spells CSVGTGISYEQYF. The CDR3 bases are TGCAGCGTCGGGACAGGAATCTCCTACGAGCAGTACTTC.

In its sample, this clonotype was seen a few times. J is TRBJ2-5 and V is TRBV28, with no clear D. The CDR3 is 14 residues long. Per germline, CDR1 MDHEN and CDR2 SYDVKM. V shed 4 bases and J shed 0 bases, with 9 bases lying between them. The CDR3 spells CASSSMDNQETQYF. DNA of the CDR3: TGTGCCAGCAGTTCGATGGATAACCAAGAGACCCAGTACTTC.